These 23 T cell receptor beta chains were all obtained from the same sample, sequenced in a study of blood T cell repertoires in COVID-19. Method: immunoSEQ multiplex PCR; TCRdb's copy keeps in-frame clones and lacks some. The data show around 160,000 clones, with 80% to 90% seen just once and about 8% held by the top ten. Sequencing input: peripheral blood. The source is a woman aged 55-70 years with COVID-19, enrolled during active disease.

To note about this clone: The sample contains more than one DNA sequence encoding this CDR3. The chain recombines TRBV12-3 or TRBV12-4 with TRBJ2-3; D is unresolved. V lost 3 bases, J lost 4 bases, and 5 bases lay in between. CDR3 length: 12 amino acids. The CDR3 spells CASSFYPDTQYF. DNA of the CDR3: TGTGCCAGCAGTTTCTACCCAGATACGCAGTATTTT.

In DNA form, the CDR3 reads TGTGCCAGCAGCTTAGCAGTCGGAGACTATGGCTACACCTTC. This gives the protein CASSLAVGDYGYTF. V and J are TRBV7-2 and TRBJ1-2; no clear D. The CDR3 consists of 14 residues. The ends were cut back, 0 bases at V and 3 bases at J, with 8 bases in the middle. The germline V gene has CDR1 SGHTA and CDR2 FQGNSA.

A single count supports this clone. This sequence joins TRBV7-6 and TRBJ1-2, with 7 bases fitting TRBD1. After removal of 4 bases from V and 1 base from J, the junction contained 3 bases not matched to a gene. The CDR3 is 14 amino acids. Germline V CDR1 and CDR2: SGHVS, FNYEAQ. CDR3 region: CASSSGTVNYGYTF. The CDR3, as DNA: TGTGCCAGCAGCTCCGGGACAGTTAACTATGGCTACACCTTC.

The V gene is TRBV7-2, the J gene TRBJ2-2; the match to TRBD2 covers 10 bases. J was trimmed by 6 bases and V by 5 bases; bases with no gene match: 12. Germline V gene sequence: CDR1 SGHTA, CDR2 FQGNSA. The CDR3 length is 17 residues. The CDR3 DNA sequence: TGTGCCAGCAGCCTCCGGCTAGCGGGGGATCCTCCCGGGGAGCTGTTTTTT. Amino acid sequence: CASSLRLAGDPPGELFF. The full variable domain, its missing parts supplied by reference TRBV7-2 and TRBJ2-2, is GAGVSQSPSNKVTEKGKDVELRCDPISGHTALYWYRQSLGQGLEFLIYFQGNSAPDKSGLPSDRFSAERTGGSVSTLTIQRTQQEDSAVYLCASSLRLAGDPPGELFFGEGSRLTVL.

V and J are TRBV6-1 and TRBJ1-4; TRBD1 agrees at 9 bases. The trim removed 2 bases at V and 8 bases at J, leaving 9 bases unmatched. CDR3 length equals 16 residues. Germline CDR1 and CDR2: MNHNS and SASEGT. The CDR3 sequence: CASSEQAGQGKEKLFF. As DNA, the CDR3 is TGTGCCAGCAGTGAACAAGCGGGACAGGGAAAGGAAAAACTGTTTTTT.

V usage is TRBV5-1 and J usage is TRBJ2-5, with 8 bases fitting TRBD1. The CDR3 has 15 residues. Trimming cost V 7 bases and J 2 bases; bases outside gene matches: 10. CDR1 is SGHRS, CDR2 YFSETQ, per germline. CDR3 in DNA: TGCGCCAGCCGCATGACAGGGGTGCGACAAGAGACCCAGTACTTC. This gives the protein CASRMTGVRQETQYF.

The chain recombines TRBV2 with TRBJ2-5, with 10 nucleotides matching TRBD2. There are 16 residues in the CDR3. The germline V gene encodes CDR1 SNHLY and CDR2 FYNNEI. The trim removed 2 bases at V and 4 bases at J, leaving 7 bases unmatched. This CDR3 is CASSESSGGAGETQYF. The CDR3 coding sequence is TGTGCCAGCAGTGAATCGAGCGGGGGGGCCGGAGAGACCCAGTACTTC. Full variable domain (remainder filled in from reference TRBV2 and TRBJ2-5): EPEVTQTPSHQVTQMGQEVILRCVPISNHLYFYWYRQILGQKVEFLVSFYNNEISEKSEIFDDQFSVERPDGSNFTLKIRSTKLEDSAMYFCASSESSGGAGETQYFGPGTRLLVL.

The chain joins TRBV7-7 to TRBJ2-5; 7 positions match TRBD2. This CDR3 has 14 residues. Trimming cost V 5 bases and J 7 bases; bases outside gene matches: 10. The germline gives CDR1 SSHAT, CDR2 FNYEAQ (reference sequence). The CDR3 region is CASSPRTSAGTQYF. CDR3 DNA: TGTGCCAGCAGCCCACGGACTAGTGCTGGGACCCAGTACTTC.

Remarks on this clone: At one boundary the junction diverges from the germline segment, which might be a read error. The rearrangement joins TRBV6-2 or TRBV6-3 to TRBJ2-1; possibly TRBD2 for D (7 bases). The germline V gene has CDR1 MNHEY and CDR2 SVGEGT. The CDR3 is made up of 16 amino acids. CDR3 region: CASSDSYRTSQGEQFF. CDR3 DNA: TGTGCCAGCAGTGACTCTTACCGGACTAGTCAGGGGGAGCAGTTCTTC.

The chain couples TRBV29-1 to TRBJ2-4; D might be TRBD1 (6 bases). The CDR3 length is 13 residues. Germline V lookup: CDR1 SQVTM, CDR2 ANQGSEA. Trimming pared 3 bases from V and 8 bases from J, leaving 14 bases between. CDR3 in amino acids: CSVEKQGGDIQYF. The CDR3 coding sequence is TGCAGCGTTGAGAAACAGGGTGGAGACATTCAGTACTTC.

The V gene is TRBV7-2, the J gene TRBJ2-5; 14 bases align to TRBD2. The V segment lost 5 bases and the J segment 4 bases; nucleotides outside the gene matches: 6. Germline values: CDR1 SGHTA, CDR2 FQGNSA. The CDR3 is 16 residues long. CDR3 in amino acids: CASSPLGLAGGETQYF. In DNA, the CDR3 is TGTGCCAGCAGCCCACTAGGACTAGCGGGGGGAGAGACCCAGTACTTC.

V gene TRBV9 combines with J gene TRBJ1-3, with D perhaps matching TRBD1 (6 bases). The CDR3 has 14 amino acids. In germline, CDR1 is SGDLS, CDR2 YYNGEE. With 3 bases removed from V and 2 bases from J, the gap between germline ends came to 9 bases. CDR3 in amino acids: CASSARTAGNTIYF. CDR3 sequence (DNA): TGTGCCAGCAGCGCTAGGACAGCTGGAAACACCATATATTTT.

The chain has TRBV5-1 and TRBJ1-1; D is undetermined. The CDR3 covers 15 residues. V was clipped by 3 bases and J by 0 bases, with 12 bases between them. The germline V gene has CDR1 SGHRS and CDR2 YFSETQ. CDR3 bases: TGCGCCAGCAGCTGGTATCTGAGCCTGAACACTGAAGCTTTCTTT. Protein sequence: CASSWYLSLNTEAFF. Drawing the rest from reference TRBV5-1 and TRBJ1-1, the complete variable domain is KAGVTQTPRYLIKTRGQQVTLSCSPISGHRSVSWYQQTPGQGLQFLFEYFSETQRNKGNFPGRFSGRQFSNSRSEMNVSTLELGDSALYLCASSWYLSLNTEAFFGQGTRLTVV.

This chain joins TRBV19 and TRBJ2-3; 10 bases line up with TRBD1. The CDR3 length is 15 residues. The V gene end was trimmed by 5 bases and the J gene end by 3 bases; junction bases not matched to a gene: 5. Germline V gives CDR1 LNHDA, CDR2 SQIVND (reference sequence). In DNA, the CDR3 is TGTGCCAGTAGTCTCCTGGGACAGGGGACAGATACGCAGTATTTT. Its translation is CASSLLGQGTDTQYF.

The chain couples TRBV5-1 to TRBJ2-7; 7 bases align to TRBD1. Germline V CDR1 and CDR2: SGHRS, YFSETQ. V dropped 3 bases and J dropped 0; count of bases not matched to a gene: 3. CDR3 size: 14 residues. CDR3 bases: TGCGCCAGCAGCTCCCGGGACAGCTCCTACGAGCAGTACTTC. This gives the protein CASSSRDSSYEQYF.

This clone showed up just once. V is TRBV6-2 or TRBV6-3 and J is TRBJ1-6, with D tentatively TRBD1 (5 bases). This CDR3 has 16 amino acids. V was cut by 2 bases and J by 14 bases, with 22 bases left in between. CDR1 is MNHEY, CDR2 SVGEGT, per germline. Written as DNA, the CDR3 is TGTGCCAGCAGTTACGGGTTCAGGGAATTGGGTTTGGCCCTCCACTTT. Protein: CASSYGFRELGLALHF.

This sequence joins TRBV6-5 and TRBJ1-2, with TRBD1 matching 11 bases. CDR3 size: 15 residues. Germline CDR1 is MNHEY and CDR2 is SVGAGI. Germline trimming cut 4 bases from V and 4 bases from J; bases unmatched to any gene: 5. CDR3 bases: TGTGCCAGCAGTTCTCTAGGGACAGGGGGCTATGGCTACACCTTC. Its protein is CASSSLGTGGYGYTF.

The chain employs TRBV18 and TRBJ2-5; 8 nucleotides agree with TRBD2. This CDR3 comprises 15 residues. The V gene end was trimmed by 4 bases and the J gene end by 5 bases; junction bases not matched to a gene: 9. Germline V lookup: CDR1 KGHSH, CDR2 LQKENI. Here the CDR3 reads CASSRTSSNVETQYF. For the CDR3, the DNA is TGTGCCAGCTCACGGACTAGCTCTAATGTTGAGACCCAGTACTTC. Drawing the rest from reference TRBV18 and TRBJ2-5, the complete variable domain is NAGVMQNPRHLVRRRGQEARLRCSPMKGHSHVYWYRQLPEEGLKFMVYLQKENIIDESGMPKERFSAEFPKEGPSILRIQQVVRGDSAAYFCASSRTSSNVETQYFGPGTRLLVL.

This clone was detected only once. For the CDR3, the DNA is TGTGCCACCAGTGACCCGACAGGGTTTCATGGCTACACCTTC. Its protein product is CATSDPTGFHGYTF. This sequence joins TRBV24-1 and TRBJ1-2, with TRBD1 matching 7 bases. CDR3 length equals 14 residues. J lost 6 bases, V lost 4 bases, and 7 bases had no gene match. Germline lookup yields CDR1 KGHDR and CDR2 SFDVKD.

The genes are TRBV3-1 (or the pseudogene TRBV3-2) and TRBJ1-2; D is possibly TRBD1 (5 bases). Trimming took off 0 bases at V and 2 bases at J, with 10 bases between the two ends. Germline V gene data show CDR1 as LGHDT and CDR2 as YNNKEL (reference sequence). The CDR3 loop spans 15 amino acids. The CDR3 is CASSQDQGRNYGYTF. As DNA, the CDR3 is TGTGCCAGCAGCCAAGACCAGGGCAGAAACTATGGCTACACCTTC.

The chain uses TRBV15 and TRBJ2-7; 9 positions match TRBD1. Germline V CDR1 and CDR2: LNHNV, YYDKDF (reference sequence). This CDR3 contains 18 residues. V lost 0 bases, J lost 3 bases, and 12 bases stayed unmatched. CDR3 region: CATSRETTSTGGIYEQYF. DNA for the CDR3: TGTGCCACCAGCAGAGAAACGACATCGACAGGGGGGATCTACGAGCAGTACTTC. Filled out from reference TRBV15 and TRBJ2-7, the complete variable domain reads DAMVIQNPRYQVTQFGKPVTLSCSQTLNHNVMYWYQQKSSQAPKLLFHYYDKDFNNEADTPDNFQSRRPNTSFCFLDIRSPGLGDTAMYLCATSRETTSTGGIYEQYFGPGTRLTVT.

A single count supports this clone. The chain combines TRBV11-2 with TRBJ2-2; 7 nucleotides agree with TRBD1. The CDR3 has 18 amino acids. CDR1 and CDR2 (germline): SGHAT, FQNNGV. V shed 5 bases and J 0 bases; nucleotides not matched to a gene: 12. This chain's CDR3 is CASSPRDRESSNTGELFF. For the CDR3, the DNA is TGTGCCAGCAGCCCCCGTGACAGGGAAAGTTCGAACACCGGGGAGCTGTTTTTT. The full variable domain, completed using reference TRBV11-2 and TRBJ2-2, is EAGVAQSPRYKIIEKRQSVAFWCNPISGHATLYWYQQILGQGPKLLIQFQNNGVVDDSQLPKDRFSAERLKGVDSTLKIQPAKLEDSAVYLCASSPRDRESSNTGELFFGEGSRLTVL.

This chain connects TRBV19 to TRBJ2-3; perhaps TRBD2 as D (7 bases). Trimming left V 7 bases short and J 2 bases short, with 10 bases between. CDR1 and CDR2 from the germline V gene are LNHDA and SQIVND (reference sequence). This CDR3 spans 13 amino acids. The CDR3 sequence: CASKGGNTDTQYF. The CDR3 nucleotides read TGTGCCAGTAAGGGGGGGAACACAGATACGCAGTATTTT.